This T cell receptor (beta chain) was captured in a study of OX40 agonist ivuxolimab in advanced cancers. Sequencing was performed with immunoSEQ multiplex PCR; in TCRdb, only in-frame clones are kept and a portion is missing. The sample gives 55,000 to 85,000 clones, approximately 80% of which show up once; 0.95% to 1.5% is in the top ten. The CDR3 is 15 amino acids. Trimming took 0 bases from V and 3 from J, leaving 12 bases between them. Germline V gene lookup returns CDR1 SGDLS and CDR2 YYNGEE. This specimen was CD4+ or CD8+ T cells sorted from blood, taken in a trial of the OX40 agonist ivuxolimab. This TCR was sampled from an adult with an advanced solid tumor such as melanoma, head and neck, liver or kidney cancer. V is TRBV9 and J is TRBJ2-5, with D possibly being TRBD1 (6 bases). CDR3 nucleotides: TGTGCCAGCAGCGTAGGAGTCCGACAGGAAGAGACCCAGTACTTC. It yields the protein CASSVGVRQEETQYF. The entire variable domain, with the rest obtained from reference TRBV9 and TRBJ2-5, is as follows: DSGVTQTPKHLITATGQRVTLRCSPRSGDLSVYWYQQSLDQGLQFLIQYYNGEERAKGNILERFSAQQFPDLHSELNLSSLELGDSALYFCASSVGVRQEETQYFGPGTRLLVL.